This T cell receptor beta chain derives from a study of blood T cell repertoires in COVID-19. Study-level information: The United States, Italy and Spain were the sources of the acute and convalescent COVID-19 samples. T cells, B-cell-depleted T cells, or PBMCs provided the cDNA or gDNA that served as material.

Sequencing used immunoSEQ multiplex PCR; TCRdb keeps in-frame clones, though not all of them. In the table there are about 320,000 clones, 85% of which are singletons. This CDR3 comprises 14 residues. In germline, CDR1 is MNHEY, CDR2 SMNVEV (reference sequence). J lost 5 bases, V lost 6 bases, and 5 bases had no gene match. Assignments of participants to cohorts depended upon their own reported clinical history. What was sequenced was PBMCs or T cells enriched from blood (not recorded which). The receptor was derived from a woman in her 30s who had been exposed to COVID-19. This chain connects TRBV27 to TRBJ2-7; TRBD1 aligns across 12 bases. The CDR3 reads CASRGTGGFHEQYF. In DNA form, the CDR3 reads TGTGCCAGCAGAGGGACAGGGGGCTTTCACGAGCAGTACTTC.